This TCR beta chain was profiled in a study of cytomegalovirus exposure and HLA in healthy donors (dated by TCRdb to the late 2010s). Notes on the research overall: In an earlier analysis of roughly 590 of the donors, roughly 300 Gb of sequence data and approximately 100 million unique TCR beta sequences from about 180 million T cells were reported. An early release covering approximately 600 HLA-typed donors comprised approximately 300 gigabases of sequencing data and tens of millions of unique TCR sequences. Among the roughly 390 genotyped donors, under 90% belonged to the genetic ancestry cluster associated with self-reported Caucasian donors. The study aimed to test whether signatures of past pathogen exposure could be identified by cataloging public T cell receptors. The study profiled the T cell repertoires of hundreds of subjects by immunosequencing and related them to cytomegalovirus serostatus. A separate validation cohort of about 110 different subjects was used in addition to the roughly 700-subject first cohort. To predict cytomegalovirus infection status, the study brought together high-throughput TCR immunosequencing, statistical association of individual TCRs with disease status, and machine learning. To study patterns of TCR occurrence, a later analysis re-analyzed previously published TCR beta repertoires from several hundred donors and added high-resolution HLA genotyping. Rather than using new phenotypic data, the later analysis identified candidate immune exposures from TCR beta sequences and from how often those sequences occurred across donors. An earlier analysis of approximately 640 of the donors applied high-throughput TCR beta sequencing to assess whether each TCR beta V gene segment acted as functional or pseudogenic. Alongside the repertoire data, information on donor age, sex, ethnicity and CMV serostatus was compiled. A later genetic analysis used genome-wide SNP genotypes for about 60% of the roughly 670 donors, treating that subset as a discovery cohort. Every repertoire in the discovery cohort had been generated on one and the same sequencing platform. HLA typing covered class I and class II loci at four-digit resolution. Typing coverage differed by locus: A, B, C, DRB1 and DQB1 were typed in roughly 620-630 donors, DQA1 in roughly 500, DPA1 in 600 to 610, and DPB1 in 400 to 490. Four or five DR-DQ haplotypes were treated as single units for association and clustering because of strong linkage in the cohort. Across approximately 400 genotyped donors of the cohort, an average of about 200,000 unique TCR beta nucleotide sequences per donor were sequenced, and roughly 17% of those sequences were non-productive. Broader findings and caveats from the paper: Compared with equally common non-associated chains, HLA-associated TCR beta chains in a later analysis were more clonally expanded and had lower generation probabilities. Roughly 17 rarely observed V segments, including chromosome 9 orphons, were excluded from the earlier analysis of just under 600 of the donors because counts were too low. According to the authors, the approach could potentially be generalized to other disease states and immunological phenotypes. Several of the top co-occurrence clusters appeared to be linked to parvovirus B19, influenza, CMV and Epstein-Barr virus, according to a later analysis. The study listed 150 to 200 TCR beta chains as associated with cytomegalovirus. According to a later analysis, most CMV-associated TCR beta chains appeared to be HLA-restricted, and the HLA associations seemed to be driven largely by CMV exposure. Because the 87-base-pair reads could not distinguish some IMGT-functional V segments, including TRBV6-2 and TRBV6-3, those segments were excluded. Only TCR beta chains were sequenced in this cohort, and the absence of alpha or paired-chain data limited detectable features. When HLA alleles, especially DR and DQ, strongly co-occurred, attributing TCR associations to individual alleles was difficult. In an earlier analysis of 587 of the donors, most TCR beta V segments appeared in productive rearrangements about 87% or about 30% of the time, broadly matching IMGT annotations. In a later analysis, TCR association rates were found to vary across HLA loci, with the most associated TCRs seen for DRB1 alleles and the fewest for HLA-C alleles. A later genetic analysis associated a missense DCLRE1C variant with V-gene and J-gene trimming of TCR beta chains, and an independent cohort replicated the association. Because some donors lacked HLA typing at each locus, the association tests relied only on the typed subset. A further reported finding was that TCR beta sequences accurately predicted the HLA-A and HLA-B alleles for most subjects in the first cohort. At a false discovery rate of 0.05, a later analysis linked under 20,000 TCR beta sequences to specific HLA alleles. Presence/absence analyses assumed roughly uniform sequencing depth across donors, an assumption that may not hold. A cluster of highly shared sequence variants was judged likely to represent a technical artifact of the sequencing pipeline. A later genetic analysis reported fewer N-insertions in productive TCRs among donors in an Asian-associated ancestry cluster than the roughly 700-donor mean. Three of the identified cytomegalovirus-associated TCR beta chains were confirmed in vitro to be specific for cytomegalovirus antigens. Most TCR sequences were observed very rarely across donors, whereas some public TCRs were present in many individuals. For the cohort, immune exposure information was limited to CMV serostatus. Correlated functional status among segregating V segments might be attributable to linkage disequilibrium, but an unknown experimental factor could not be ruled out. The classifier was reported to diagnose cytomegalovirus status with high specificity and sensitivity in both the original and validation cohorts.

Concerning this clone: The antigen it recognizes is unknown. No much larger clonotype is one base removed from it; base qualities were not supplied.

Library prep was done by the immunoSEQ multiplex PCR assay. For the multiplex PCR, a mixture combining 60 forward primers for TCR Vbeta segments and 13 reverse primers for TCR Jbeta segments was used. The CDR3 region of rearranged TCR beta genes was amplified from genomic DNA by a multiplex PCR assay. On the Illumina HiSeq System, the amplified TCR beta libraries were sequenced as 87-base-pair reads. Per the original workflow: In a later analysis, tens of millions of unique TCR beta chains were counted across the roughly 610 repertoires, and roughly 11 million of these chains were shared by at least two donors. Raw reads were error-corrected and collapsed into unique sequences with a nearest-neighbor algorithm that merged closely related sequences to remove PCR and sequencing errors. CDR3 sequences were aligned to IMGT reference sequences to assign V, D and J gene segments. Each retained sequence needed at least a six-nucleotide match to both a V gene segment and a J gene segment. A rearrangement counted as productive if the CDR3 had no stop codons and remained in frame with V and J, and every other rearrangement counted as non-productive. CDR3 was defined by IMGT convention, running from the second conserved V-encoded cysteine to the conserved J-encoded phenylalanine. The earlier analysis of some 540 of the donors excluded any sequence lacking an unambiguous match to a single V gene segment. In an earlier analysis of around 600 of the donors, V segments were called functional above 56.7% productive rearrangements and were called segregating when the between-donor standard deviation exceeded 5%. A statistical classification framework was built for diagnosing cytomegalovirus status from the catalog of TCR beta chain sequences. A later analysis assigned V and J genes by comparing TCR nucleotide sequences with IMGT/GENE-DB human TR gene sequences. In a later analysis, CDR3 sequences and most-parsimonious VDJ recombination scenarios were assigned using the TCRdist pipeline. In a later analysis, each TCR beta chain was defined by its CDR3 amino acid sequence together with its V-gene family, and reads lacking a unique V-gene family were excluded. A later analysis removed nearly 600 highly shared, low-generation-probability nucleotide sequences to deal with suspected cross-contamination and a sequencing artifact. In a later analysis, a clonal expansion index for each public chain was calculated from normalized within-repertoire ranks of inferred template counts. In a later analysis, generation probabilities were computed using a VDJ recombination model fitted to out-of-frame rearrangements, and the results were checked against IGoR. In a later analysis, hypergeometric tests were used to score TCR-TCR, TCR-HLA and TCR-CMV co-occurrence, with a repertoire-size bias correction applied to TCR pairs. A later analysis estimated false discovery rates by permuting HLA or CMV assignments 20 times. A later analysis grouped co-occurring TCRs with DBSCAN, adding TCRdist sequence similarity when clustering within HLA-allele-positive subsets. Repertoires with fewer than 30,000 or more than 120,000 public chains, plus five repertoires with anomalous nucleotide sharing, were excluded from co-occurrence clustering. Held by TCRdb, this immuneACCESS table contains in-frame sequences only and omits some clones. Under half of the omission traces to an unresolved V gene where checked; the cause of the rest is unknown. Clone size and the V and J calls come from that table; the DNA yielded D and trimming. This sample has about 85,000 clones in its table, and approximately 80% of those were observed once. The ten largest clones take up 20% to 25% of the sample.

The germline V gene gives CDR1 as SGHRS and CDR2 as YFSETQ. After removal of 6 bases from V and 1 base from J, the junction retains 2 bases not matched to a gene. The CDR3 goes from the cysteine to the phenylalanine over 13 residues. Only the CDR3 part of the read is kept: 39 bases, read in frame from the first base. The cohort comprised 666 healthy bone marrow donors. At the time of sampling, all cohort members were nominally healthy, though unrecorded immune exposures were likely present. The donor was CMV seropositive and was included in the group of almost 300 seropositive cohort members. A peripheral blood sample was collected from each donor, and TCR beta sequencing was performed on peripheral blood mononuclear cells. The Qiagen DNeasy Blood Extraction Kit was used to extract genomic DNA from the blood cell samples.

The sequence came from a woman aged 45-65 years in good health and CMV-seropositive. The sample comprised PBMCs. The V and J genes are TRBV5-1 and TRBJ2-3; 7 bases in between match TRBD2. Read as DNA, the sequence is TGCGCCAGCACGGGGGGACGCACAGATACGCAGTATTTT. This encodes CASTGGRTDTQYF.